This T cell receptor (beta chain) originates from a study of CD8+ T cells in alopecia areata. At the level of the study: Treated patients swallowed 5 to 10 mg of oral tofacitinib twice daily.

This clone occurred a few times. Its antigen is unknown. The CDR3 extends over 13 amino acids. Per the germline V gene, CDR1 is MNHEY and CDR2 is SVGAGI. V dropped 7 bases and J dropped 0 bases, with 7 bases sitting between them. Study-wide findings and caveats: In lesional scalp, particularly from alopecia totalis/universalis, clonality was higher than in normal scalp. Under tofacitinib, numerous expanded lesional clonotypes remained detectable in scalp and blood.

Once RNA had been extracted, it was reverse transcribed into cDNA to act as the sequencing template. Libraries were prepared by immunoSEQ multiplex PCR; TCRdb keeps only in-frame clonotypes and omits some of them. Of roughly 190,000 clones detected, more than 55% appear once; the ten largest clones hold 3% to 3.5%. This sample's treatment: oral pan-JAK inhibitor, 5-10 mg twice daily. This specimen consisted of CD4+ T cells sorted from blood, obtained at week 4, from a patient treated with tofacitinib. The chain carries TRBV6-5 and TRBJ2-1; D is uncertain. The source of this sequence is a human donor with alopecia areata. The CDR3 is CASTKRSYNEQFF. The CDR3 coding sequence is TGTGCCAGCACCAAACGCTCCTACAATGAGCAGTTCTTC.